The source of this TCR beta chain is a study of CD8+CD57+ T cells in acquired aplastic anemia. In the study overall: An average of about 3.4 ug of DNA was obtained from sorted CD4+ and CD8+ cells.

It was genomic DNA that served as the template for profiling TCR beta VDJ and CDR3. TCRdb processed the reads anew with MiXCR; each CDR3 protein has one entry. The table records about 240,000 distinct CDR3 sequences, more than 45% of them present only once. This CDR3 contains 12 residues. V lost 3 bases, J lost 6 bases, and 8 bases lay in between. Germline CDR1 SGHTA, CDR2 FQGNSA. CD8+CD57+ cell expansion had been shown by flow cytometry in patients chosen for sequencing. This chain uses TRBV7-2 with TRBJ1-2; D might be TRBD1 (5 bases). The source is a human donor with aplastic anemia. Sequences were obtained from sorted CD4+, CD8+, or CD8+CD57+ T cells (not recorded which) from PBMCs. CDR3 sequence: CASSFKDNGYTF. The DNA for the CDR3 is TGTGCCAGCAGCTTTAAGGACAATGGCTACACCTTC.